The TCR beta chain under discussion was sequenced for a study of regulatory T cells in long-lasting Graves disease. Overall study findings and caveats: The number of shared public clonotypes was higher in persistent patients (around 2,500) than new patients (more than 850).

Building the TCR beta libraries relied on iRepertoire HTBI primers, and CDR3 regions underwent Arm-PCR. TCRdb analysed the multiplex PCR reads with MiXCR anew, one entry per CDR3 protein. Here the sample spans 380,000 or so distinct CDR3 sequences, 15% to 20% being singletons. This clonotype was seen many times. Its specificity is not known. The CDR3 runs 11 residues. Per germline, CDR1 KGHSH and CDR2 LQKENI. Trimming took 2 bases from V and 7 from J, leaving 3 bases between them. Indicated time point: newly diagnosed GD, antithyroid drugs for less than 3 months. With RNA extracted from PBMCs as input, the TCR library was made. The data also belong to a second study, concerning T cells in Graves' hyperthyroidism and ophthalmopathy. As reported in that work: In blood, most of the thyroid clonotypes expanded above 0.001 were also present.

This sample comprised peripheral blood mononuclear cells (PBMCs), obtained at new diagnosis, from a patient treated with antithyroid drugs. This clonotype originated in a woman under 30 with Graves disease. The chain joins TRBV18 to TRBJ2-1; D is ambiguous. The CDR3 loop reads CASSPKNEQFF. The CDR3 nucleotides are TGTGCCAGCTCACCAAAAAATGAGCAGTTCTTC.